This T cell receptor (beta chain) was captured in a study of T cell repertoires in cytomegalovirus infection. Per the germline V gene, CDR1 is LGHDT and CDR2 is YNNKEL (reference sequence). Trimming took 0 bases from V and 4 from J; bases not matched to a gene: 8. This CDR3 has 17 residues. There are a few counts of this clonotype. What it recognizes is unknown. MiXCR was run by TCRdb on the reads, yielding one entry per CDR3 protein. The sample carries roughly 920,000 distinct CDR3 sequences, more than 25% recorded once. The TCR originated in a human donor in good health (CMV status not recorded). Some clones in this sample may be carry-over from other donors' samples. Sequencing used cultured CD8+ T cells from PBMCs, obtained from culture after CMV antigen stimulation. The chain employs TRBV3-1 and TRBJ2-4, with 8 bases fitting TRBD1. CDR3 protein: CASSQDGQGALKNIQYF. Written as DNA, the CDR3 is TGTGCCAGCAGCCAAGATGGGCAGGGGGCGCTGAAAAACATTCAGTACTTC.